A selection of T cell receptor beta chains follows, all from one sample in a study of T cells after yellow fever vaccination. TCRdb processed the 5' RACE reads anew with MiXCR; each CDR3 protein has one entry. The data contain fewer than 85,000 distinct CDR3 sequences, around 7.3% of them singletons. The material sequenced was CD8+ T cells sorted from PBMCs, taken on the day of the yellow fever booster vaccination. The source of these receptors is a young man who received the YFV17D yellow fever vaccine. Both conserved end residues are part of each CDR3. D genes are given only for firm matches. The size of a clone is reported for some rows only, either as once, few or many, or as a class for expanded clones.

TRBV29-1	TRBD1	TRBJ2-1	few	TGCAGCGTTGGCCTCAGGGGGAATCTGTGGAATGAGCAGTTCTTC	CSVGLRGNLWNEQFF
TRBV5-1	-	TRBJ2-1	few	TGCGCCAGCAGCTTGATTTCCGGGACTTACAATGAGCAGTTCTTC	CASSLISGTYNEQFF
TRBV14	-	TRBJ2-5	many	TGTGCCAGCAGTCTATACAGCGAAGAGACCCAGTACTTC	CASSLYSEETQYF
TRBV9	-	TRBJ2-2	few	TGTGCCAGCCTACTCGAGCTGTTTTTT	CASLLELFF
TRBV5-1	-	TRBJ2-7	-	TGCGCCAGCAGTAACACAGGGCTCTACGAGCAGTACTTC	CASSNTGLYEQYF
TRBV27	TRBD2	TRBJ2-3	-	TGTGCCAGCATCGGACTAGCGGGAGATTCAACAGATACGCAGTATTTT	CASIGLAGDSTDTQYF
TRBV25-1	-	TRBJ2-7	few	TGTGCCAGCACCGAGGGGGGACTCTACGAGCAGTACTTC	CASTEGGLYEQYF
TRBV27	-	TRBJ1-2	-	TGTGCCAGCAGTTTTTCGGGGCAGGGGTATGGCTACACCTTC	CASSFSGQGYGYTF
TRBV15	-	TRBJ2-7	many	TGTGCCACCAGCATCAGTCAGGGTTGGGGCTCCAACGAGCAGTACTTC	CATSISQGWGSNEQYF
TRBV27	TRBD1	TRBJ2-7	once	TGTGCCAGCAGTTTCGGGACAGGGATGTACGAGCAGTACTTC	CASSFGTGMYEQYF
TRBV2	-	TRBJ1-1	few	TGTGCCAGCAGTCGATATTTGGGGATGGAAACTGAAGCTTTCTTT	CASSRYLGMETEAFF